The rows below give T cell receptor beta chains drawn from one sample of a study of T cells in Graves' hyperthyroidism and ophthalmopathy. TCRdb independently ran MiXCR on the multiplex PCR reads; one entry per CDR3 protein. The sample contains over 650,000 distinct CDR3 sequences, 16% of which appear only once. The sample comprised blood. Source of these receptors: a man aged 18 to 29 with Graves' hyperthyroidism. Both conserved end residues are part of each CDR3. D genes are given only for firm matches. Clone size is given for some rows only: seen once, a few or many times, or a class if the clone is expanded.

J gene	D gene	V gene	clone size	CDR3 protein	CDR3 DNA
TRBJ1-5	TRBD1	TRBV5-1	NA	CASSPSGTGLNQPQHF	TGCGCCAGCAGCCCCTCCGGGACAGGGCTAAATCAGCCCCAGCATTTT
TRBJ1-1	TRBD1	TRBV11-2	few	CASSSRQGAKNTEAFF	TGTGCCAGCAGTTCCAGGCAGGGGGCGAAGAACACTGAAGCTTTCTTT
TRBJ2-2	TRBD1	TRBV28	NA	CTTGGWGTGELFF	TGTACCACAGGGGGCTGGGGGACCGGGGAGCTGTTTTTT
TRBJ2-2	NA	TRBV11-2	NA	CASSLSRGFGELFF	TGTGCCAGCAGCTTGTCTAGAGGGTTCGGGGAGCTGTTTTTT
TRBJ2-3	TRBD2	TRBV5-1	NA	CASSLYASGSSTDTQYF	TGCGCCAGCAGCTTGTACGCTAGCGGGTCGAGCACAGATACGCAGTATTTT
TRBJ2-5	NA	TRBV2	NA	CASSQGILPQETQYF	TGTGCCAGCAGCCAAGGAATACTCCCCCAAGAGACCCAGTACTTC
TRBJ1-1	NA	TRBV12-3/TRBV12-4	few	CASSFSAGATEAFF	TGTGCCAGCAGTTTTTCGGCAGGGGCCACTGAAGCTTTCTTT
TRBJ1-2	NA	TRBV4-1	NA	CASSPPLTNYGYTF	TGCGCCAGCAGCCCCCCCCTGACTAACTATGGCTACACCTTC
TRBJ2-1	TRBD2	TRBV20-1	NA	CSAVRLAGGAYNEQFF	TGCAGTGCCGTTCGACTAGCGGGAGGGGCCTACAATGAGCAGTTCTTC
TRBJ2-7	NA	TRBV10-3	NA	CAISEGAGFDEQYF	TGTGCCATCAGTGAAGGAGCAGGGTTTGACGAGCAGTACTTC
TRBJ1-2	TRBD1	TRBV7-9	few	CASSLAGDRGRGYTF	TGTGCCAGCAGCTTAGCAGGGGACAGGGGCCGGGGCTACACCTTC
TRBJ1-5	TRBD1	TRBV28	few	CASSLRPTGVQPQHF	TGTGCCAGCAGTTTGCGGCCGACAGGGGTCCAGCCCCAGCATTTT
TRBJ2-1	NA	TRBV27	NA	CASSSAHRDPYNEQCF	TGTGCCAGCAGTTCCGCCCACAGGGACCCCTACAATGAGCAGTGCTTC
TRBJ2-3	TRBD1	TRBV5-1	many	CASSLAGQGFTDTQYF	TGCGCCAGCAGCTTGGCGGGACAGGGTTTCACAGATACGCAGTATTTT
TRBJ2-2	NA	TRBV24-1	NA	CATLVPQNTGELFF	TGTGCCACCCTTGTCCCCCAGAACACCGGGGAGCTGTTTTTT
TRBJ2-6	NA	TRBV20-1	many	CSAFRSGANVLTF	TGCAGTGCCTTCCGGTCTGGGGCCAACGTCCTGACTTTC
TRBJ2-7	NA	TRBV2	many	CASSPGLAHPNSYEQYF	TGTGCCAGCAGTCCGGGACTGGCCCACCCGAACTCCTACGAGCAGTACTTC
TRBJ1-2	TRBD1	TRBV4-1	NA	CASSQAPGAGGFFGYTF	TGCGCCAGCAGCCAAGCCCCCGGGGCAGGGGGTTTCTTCGGCTACACCTTC
TRBJ2-1	TRBD2	TRBV18	many	CASSRETSGNEQFF	TGTGCCAGCTCACGGGAAACTAGCGGCAATGAGCAGTTCTTC
TRBJ2-3	TRBD2	TRBV20-1	many	CRESTGTSGSRGDTQYF	TGCAGGGAGTCGACCGGGACTAGCGGGAGTCGAGGAGATACGCAGTATTTT
TRBJ2-3	NA	TRBV6-5	NA	CASSYWGYGTDTQYF	TGTGCCAGCAGTTACTGGGGCTATGGCACAGATACGCAGTATTTT
TRBJ2-5	NA	TRBV7-2	few	CASSLEVSAETQYF	TGTGCCAGCAGCTTAGAGGTTTCCGCGGAGACCCAGTACTTC
TRBJ2-1	NA	TRBV6-2/TRBV6-3	NA	CASSHLGGEQFF	TGTGCCAGCAGCCACCTGGGGGGTGAGCAGTTCTTC
TRBJ2-2	NA	TRBV18	NA	CASSAGKAGELFF	TGTGCCAGCTCAGCCGGGAAGGCCGGGGAGCTGTTTTTT